Listed below are T cell receptor beta chains from one sample, sequenced in a study of T-cell memory formation after mild COVID-19. TCRdb analysed the 5' RACE reads with MiXCR anew, one entry per CDR3 protein. In the table there are 200,000 or so distinct CDR3 sequences, 16% of which are singletons. The sequenced sample consisted of PBMCs or a T cell subset sorted from them (not recorded which). The receptors were sampled from an adult woman who had mild COVID-19 (a few samples of this study predate the infection). Cell type and time point are not known. Each CDR3 is given with its conserved first and last residue. Each record gives: J gene, V gene, clone size, D gene, CDR3 DNA, CDR3 protein. The D gene is left open where the match is weak. Size is omitted from some rows. Given values are once, few, many or a class for expanded clones.

j_gene: TRBJ2-7; v_gene: TRBV11-3; abundance: .; d_gene: .; CDR3nt: TGTGCCAGCAGCCCCAACCTGATCAGCTCCTACGAGCAGTACTTC; CDR3aa: CASSPNLISSYEQYF
j_gene: TRBJ2-2; v_gene: TRBV2; abundance: .; d_gene: .; CDR3nt: TGTGCCAGCAGTGTTTTCAGCGTTGGGTCCGGGGAGCTGTTTTTT; CDR3aa: CASSVFSVGSGELFF
j_gene: TRBJ2-3; v_gene: TRBV10-1; abundance: few; d_gene: .; CDR3nt: TGCGCCAGCCCCCGAGGCAGCGGGCCCACAGATACGCAGTATTTT; CDR3aa: CASPRGSGPTDTQYF
j_gene: TRBJ1-2; v_gene: TRBV29-1; abundance: .; d_gene: TRBD1; CDR3nt: TGCAGCGTTGAAGATCGGACAGGGAGAAACTATGGCTACACCTTC; CDR3aa: CSVEDRTGRNYGYTF
j_gene: TRBJ2-3; v_gene: TRBV10-3; abundance: few; d_gene: .; CDR3nt: TGTGCCATCAGTGAGTCCGGCACAGATACGCAGTATTTT; CDR3aa: CAISESGTDTQYF
j_gene: TRBJ2-3; v_gene: TRBV10-3; abundance: .; d_gene: .; CDR3nt: TGTGCCATCAGTGAGAGACAGGACTCCACAGATACGCAGTATTTT; CDR3aa: CAISERQDSTDTQYF
j_gene: TRBJ2-3; v_gene: TRBV5-1; abundance: .; d_gene: TRBD2; CDR3nt: TGCGCCAGCAGCCGGACTAGCGGGGGGGCCTCGGCGCAGTATTTT; CDR3aa: CASSRTSGGASAQYF
j_gene: TRBJ2-7; v_gene: TRBV5-1; abundance: many; d_gene: .; CDR3nt: TGCGCCAGCAGCCCTGGGGGGCCTTACGAGCAGTACTTC; CDR3aa: CASSPGGPYEQYF
j_gene: TRBJ2-5; v_gene: TRBV2; abundance: few; d_gene: TRBD1; CDR3nt: TGTGCCAGCGGAACAGGGGTGCCCGTGACCCAGTACTTC; CDR3aa: CASGTGVPVTQYF
j_gene: TRBJ2-1; v_gene: TRBV11-3; abundance: many; d_gene: .; CDR3nt: TGTGCCAGCAGCCAAAGGGTGTGGGGGGAATACAATGAGCAGTTCTTC; CDR3aa: CASSQRVWGEYNEQFF
j_gene: TRBJ2-3; v_gene: TRBV9; abundance: .; d_gene: TRBD2; CDR3nt: TGTGCCAGCAGCTCCGCGGGAGGTAGGACAGATACGCAGTATTTT; CDR3aa: CASSSAGGRTDTQYF
j_gene: TRBJ2-1; v_gene: TRBV29-1; abundance: .; d_gene: .; CDR3nt: TGCAGCGCCCCTGCAGGTTACAATGAGCAGTTCTTC; CDR3aa: CSAPAGYNEQFF
j_gene: TRBJ2-7; v_gene: TRBV5-6; abundance: few; d_gene: .; CDR3nt: TGTGCCAGCAGCCTCCGGGGAGGCTCCTACGAGCAGTACTTC; CDR3aa: CASSLRGGSYEQYF
j_gene: TRBJ2-1; v_gene: TRBV2; abundance: .; d_gene: .; CDR3nt: TGTGCCAGCAGTGTTGGTGGGGCCTACGGGAATGAGCAGTTCTTC; CDR3aa: CASSVGGAYGNEQFF
j_gene: TRBJ2-7; v_gene: TRBV7-3; abundance: few; d_gene: .; CDR3nt: TGTGCCCTTCTGAGAGACGAGCAGTACTTC; CDR3aa: CALLRDEQYF
j_gene: TRBJ2-5; v_gene: TRBV7-9; abundance: .; d_gene: .; CDR3nt: TGTGCCAGCAGCATGCGGGGCGGCCAAGAGACCCAGTACTTC; CDR3aa: CASSMRGGQETQYF
j_gene: TRBJ2-1; v_gene: TRBV28; abundance: .; d_gene: .; CDR3nt: TGTGCCAGCAGTTCGGTCGGGGGGCTCCATTTCGATGAGCAGTTCTTC; CDR3aa: CASSSVGGLHFDEQFF
j_gene: TRBJ1-5; v_gene: TRBV5-1; abundance: few; d_gene: .; CDR3nt: TGCGCCAGCAGCTCGTCATCGGTAAGGGGCAATCAGCCCCAGCATTTT; CDR3aa: CASSSSSVRGNQPQHF
j_gene: TRBJ1-5; v_gene: TRBV5-4; abundance: .; d_gene: .; CDR3nt: TGTGCCAGCAGCTTAGGGGGGTCGCGTCAGCCCCAGCATTTT; CDR3aa: CASSLGGSRQPQHF
j_gene: TRBJ2-6; v_gene: TRBV6-6; abundance: .; d_gene: .; CDR3nt: TGTGCCAGTACAAGGCGGGGGGCCAACGTCCTGACTTTC; CDR3aa: CASTRRGANVLTF
j_gene: TRBJ2-7; v_gene: TRBV7-9; abundance: .; d_gene: .; CDR3nt: TGTGCCAGCAGCTTACTCGGATTGACCTACGAGCAGTACTTC; CDR3aa: CASSLLGLTYEQYF
j_gene: TRBJ1-2; v_gene: TRBV29-1; abundance: .; d_gene: TRBD1; CDR3nt: TGCAGCGTTGAAGGACGGGGACAGGGGAGTAGCTATGGCTACACCTTC; CDR3aa: CSVEGRGQGSSYGYTF
j_gene: TRBJ2-7; v_gene: TRBV7-9; abundance: .; d_gene: TRBD1; CDR3nt: TGTGCCAGCAGCTTAGACCGGGACAGTACCTACGAGCAGTACTTC; CDR3aa: CASSLDRDSTYEQYF
j_gene: TRBJ1-1; v_gene: TRBV12-3/TRBV12-4; abundance: .; d_gene: .; CDR3nt: TGTGCCAGCAGGTTTGGGACCGCGCGAGCTTTCTTT; CDR3aa: CASRFGTARAFF
j_gene: TRBJ2-5; v_gene: TRBV7-2; abundance: .; d_gene: .; CDR3nt: TGTGCCAGCAGCGTGGGACCGGTCCCAAGGGCCCAGTACTTC; CDR3aa: CASSVGPVPRAQYF
j_gene: TRBJ2-1; v_gene: TRBV6-2/TRBV6-3; abundance: .; d_gene: TRBD2; CDR3nt: TGTGCCAGCAGCCAGGGACTAGCGGGGCGGGGGCAGTTCTTC; CDR3aa: CASSQGLAGRGQFF
j_gene: TRBJ1-1; v_gene: TRBV5-1; abundance: few; d_gene: .; CDR3nt: TGCGCCAGCGCCTCTGAGGTGCTGAACACTGAAGCTTTCTTT; CDR3aa: CASASEVLNTEAFF
j_gene: TRBJ1-2; v_gene: TRBV12-3/TRBV12-4; abundance: many; d_gene: .; CDR3nt: TGTGCCAGCAGGGGCTGGAGCACTAACTATGGCTACACCTTC; CDR3aa: CASRGWSTNYGYTF
j_gene: TRBJ1-1; v_gene: TRBV21-1; abundance: few; d_gene: .; CDR3nt: TGTGCCAGCAGCAAAGCGCTTTGGGGTGAAGCTTTCTTT; CDR3aa: CASSKALWGEAFF
j_gene: TRBJ1-6; v_gene: TRBV12-3/TRBV12-4; abundance: few; d_gene: .; CDR3nt: TGTGCCAGCAGCTCGAAGAGACGGTTTGTCCCGGAATTGGTCCTACTTTATAATTCACCCCTCCACTTT; CDR3aa: CASSSKRRFVPELVLLYNSPLHF
j_gene: TRBJ2-1; v_gene: TRBV4-1; abundance: many; d_gene: TRBD1; CDR3nt: TGCGCCAGCAGCCAAGGGCCAGGGGGTTTCAATGAGCAGTTCTTC; CDR3aa: CASSQGPGGFNEQFF
j_gene: TRBJ2-3; v_gene: TRBV5-1; abundance: .; d_gene: .; CDR3nt: TGCGCCAGCAAAGACTTCTACACAGATACGCAGTATTTT; CDR3aa: CASKDFYTDTQYF
j_gene: TRBJ1-5; v_gene: TRBV6-5; abundance: many; d_gene: .; CDR3nt: TGTGCCAGCAGTTACTCGAGGTCAAATCAGCCCCAGCATTTT; CDR3aa: CASSYSRSNQPQHF
j_gene: TRBJ2-2; v_gene: TRBV24-1; abundance: .; d_gene: .; CDR3nt: TGTGCCACCAGTGATCCGATGAGGGCCGGGGAGCTGTTTTTT; CDR3aa: CATSDPMRAGELFF
j_gene: TRBJ2-4; v_gene: TRBV11-2; abundance: few; d_gene: .; CDR3nt: TGTGCCAGCAGCTGGGGACTGCTACCTAGGATTCAGTACTTC; CDR3aa: CASSWGLLPRIQYF
j_gene: TRBJ2-7; v_gene: TRBV25-1; abundance: many; d_gene: .; CDR3nt: TGTGCCAGCAGTGAATATGGGGGCTCCTACGAGCAGTACTTC; CDR3aa: CASSEYGGSYEQYF
j_gene: TRBJ2-1; v_gene: TRBV20-1; abundance: many; d_gene: .; CDR3nt: TGCAGTGCTAGAGATGGAAGGGGATCCAATGAGCAGTTCTTC; CDR3aa: CSARDGRGSNEQFF
j_gene: TRBJ2-3; v_gene: TRBV7-8; abundance: many; d_gene: .; CDR3nt: TGTGCCAGCAGCTTAGAGGAGGATACGCAGTATTTT; CDR3aa: CASSLEEDTQYF
j_gene: TRBJ1-2; v_gene: TRBV12-3/TRBV12-4; abundance: .; d_gene: TRBD1; CDR3nt: TGTGCCAGCAGTCCGGGACAGATTACTAACTATGGCTACACCTTC; CDR3aa: CASSPGQITNYGYTF
j_gene: TRBJ1-6; v_gene: TRBV9; abundance: .; d_gene: TRBD1; CDR3nt: TGTGCCAGCAGCGGAGGTCAGGGGGTAAGGAATTCACCCCTCCACTTT; CDR3aa: CASSGGQGVRNSPLHF
j_gene: TRBJ2-1; v_gene: TRBV7-9; abundance: medium-sized; d_gene: .; CDR3nt: TGTGCCAGCAGTCTCGACAGTACGAGAAATGAGCAGTTCTTC; CDR3aa: CASSLDSTRNEQFF
j_gene: TRBJ1-6; v_gene: TRBV5-1; abundance: few; d_gene: TRBD1; CDR3nt: TGCGCCAGCAGCCCCTTGGGACAGGATGGTTCACCCCTCCACTTT; CDR3aa: CASSPLGQDGSPLHF
j_gene: TRBJ2-5; v_gene: TRBV3-1; abundance: .; d_gene: .; CDR3nt: TGTGCCAGCAGCCAAGAACTACTAACGGGGGAGACCCAGTACTTC; CDR3aa: CASSQELLTGETQYF
j_gene: TRBJ2-2; v_gene: TRBV7-2; abundance: .; d_gene: .; CDR3nt: TGTGCCAGCAGCCCCGGGACTCCGGTTGCCACCGGGGAGCTGTTTTTT; CDR3aa: CASSPGTPVATGELFF
j_gene: TRBJ1-5; v_gene: TRBV6-6; abundance: .; d_gene: .; CDR3nt: TGTGCCATCCGGGGGGGGGATCAGCCCCAGCATTTT; CDR3aa: CAIRGGDQPQHF
j_gene: TRBJ1-6; v_gene: TRBV7-8; abundance: .; d_gene: TRBD1; CDR3nt: TGTGCCAGCAGCTTCGGACAGGCTAATTCACCCCTCCACTTT; CDR3aa: CASSFGQANSPLHF
j_gene: TRBJ2-5; v_gene: TRBV5-1; abundance: many; d_gene: TRBD2; CDR3nt: TGCGCCAGCAGCGCGGGACTAGCGGAACAAGAGACCCAGTACTTC; CDR3aa: CASSAGLAEQETQYF
j_gene: TRBJ2-7; v_gene: TRBV24-1; abundance: few; d_gene: TRBD1; CDR3nt: TGTGCCACCAGTGCCGCTGGGACAGGGAAGTCCTACGAGCAGTACTTC; CDR3aa: CATSAAGTGKSYEQYF
j_gene: TRBJ2-2; v_gene: TRBV30; abundance: few; d_gene: .; CDR3nt: TGTGCCTGGTTAGACTGGTCCGGGGAGCTGTTTTTT; CDR3aa: CAWLDWSGELFF
j_gene: TRBJ2-7; v_gene: TRBV20-1; abundance: many; d_gene: TRBD1; CDR3nt: TGCAGTGCCCGCTCCCGGGACAGGGCGTCCTACGAGCAGTACTTC; CDR3aa: CSARSRDRASYEQYF
j_gene: TRBJ1-2; v_gene: TRBV29-1; abundance: .; d_gene: .; CDR3nt: TGCAGCGTTGAAGTGGCAGGACCTTATGGCTACACCTTC; CDR3aa: CSVEVAGPYGYTF
j_gene: TRBJ1-5; v_gene: TRBV21-1; abundance: few; d_gene: .; CDR3nt: TGTGCCAGCAGCAAACATTCGGGTGGCAGCCAGCCCCAGCATTTT; CDR3aa: CASSKHSGGSQPQHF
j_gene: TRBJ2-1; v_gene: TRBV3-1; abundance: few; d_gene: .; CDR3nt: TGTGCCAGCAGCCAAGATACGGGGGGCGCGGGTAATGAGCAGTTCTTC; CDR3aa: CASSQDTGGAGNEQFF
j_gene: TRBJ1-6; v_gene: TRBV12-3/TRBV12-4; abundance: few; d_gene: .; CDR3nt: TGTGCCAGCAGGCCCCCCGGGACACGAAACTCACCCCTCCACTTT; CDR3aa: CASRPPGTRNSPLHF
j_gene: TRBJ2-3; v_gene: TRBV27; abundance: many; d_gene: .; CDR3nt: TGTGCCAGCAGTTTATCCCCCTCCGCGCGCACAGATACGCAGTATTTT; CDR3aa: CASSLSPSARTDTQYF
j_gene: TRBJ1-2; v_gene: TRBV12-3/TRBV12-4; abundance: few; d_gene: .; CDR3nt: TGTGCCAGCAGCGCCCTCCCGGGGGGAACCTTC; CDR3aa: CASSALPGGTF
j_gene: TRBJ2-4; v_gene: TRBV24-1; abundance: .; d_gene: TRBD1; CDR3nt: TGTGCCACCAGTGATGGACTGGGACAGGTTCAGTACTTC; CDR3aa: CATSDGLGQVQYF
j_gene: TRBJ2-5; v_gene: TRBV18; abundance: few; d_gene: TRBD2; CDR3nt: TGTGCCAGCTCACCACCCCCTAGCGGGAGTGGGGAGACCCAGTACTTC; CDR3aa: CASSPPPSGSGETQYF
j_gene: TRBJ2-2; v_gene: TRBV9; abundance: .; d_gene: .; CDR3nt: TGTGCCAGCAGCGTAGCAGGCGGGGAGCTGTTTTTT; CDR3aa: CASSVAGGELFF